Described below is a single T cell receptor (beta chain) sequence and its context. The data were obtained in a study of blood T cell repertoires in COVID-19. Overall study context: Researchers got acute and convalescent COVID-19 samples from the United States, Italy and Spain. T cells, B-cell-depleted T cells, or PBMCs supplied cDNA or gDNA.

Trimming removed 2 bases at V and 7 bases at J, with 9 bases between. Germline V gene lookup returns CDR1 SEHNR and CDR2 FQNEAQ (reference sequence). CDR3 size: 13 residues. Produced via immunoSEQ multiplex PCR; TCRdb's table is partial and in-frame only. The table has around 270,000 clones, 65% to 85% seen once; the top ten hold roughly 1.4%. This receptor was identified in a middle-aged woman who had recovered from COVID-19. Sequencing was performed on peripheral blood. The rearrangement links TRBV7-9 to TRBJ1-5, with a tentative D call TRBD1 (5 bases). The CDR3 is CASSLQGEQPQHF. In DNA form, the CDR3 reads TGTGCCAGCAGCTTACAGGGTGAGCAGCCCCAGCATTTT.